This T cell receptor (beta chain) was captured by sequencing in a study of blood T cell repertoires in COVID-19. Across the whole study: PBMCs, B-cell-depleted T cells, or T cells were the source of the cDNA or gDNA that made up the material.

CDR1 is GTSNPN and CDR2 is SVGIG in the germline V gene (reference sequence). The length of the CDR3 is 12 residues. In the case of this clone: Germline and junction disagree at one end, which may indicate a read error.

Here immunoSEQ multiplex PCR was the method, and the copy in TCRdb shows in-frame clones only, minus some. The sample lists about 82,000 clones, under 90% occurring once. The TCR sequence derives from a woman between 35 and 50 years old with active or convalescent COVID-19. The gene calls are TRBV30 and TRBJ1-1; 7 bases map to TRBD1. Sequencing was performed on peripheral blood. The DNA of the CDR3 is TGTGCCTGCAACAGGGGAGGAACTGAAGTTTTCTTT. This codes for CACNRGGTEVFF.